One sample yielded the 20 T cell receptor beta chains listed below, sequenced in a study of CD8 T cells in Susac syndrome. With random hexamers, 0.5 to 1 ug RNA was reverse transcribed. TCRdb ran MiXCR on the immunoSEQ multiplex PCR reads and lists one entry per CDR3 protein. The sample holds about 120,000 distinct CDR3 sequences, less than 95% seen once. Sequenced input: CD8+ T cells from PBMCs. The receptors come from a human donor in good health.

The chain carries TRBV9 and TRBJ2-1, with 8 bases that match TRBD2. Germline V lookup: CDR1 SGDLS, CDR2 YYNGEE. The V gene end was trimmed by 7 bases and the J gene end by 4 bases; junction bases not matched to a gene: 7. This CDR3 contains 14 residues. CDR3 nucleotides: TGTGCCAGCGAAAGGGCGGGAGGATACAATGAGCAGTTCTTC. Its translation: CASERAGGYNEQFF.

The genes are TRBV12-3 or TRBV12-4 and TRBJ1-1, with D hard to call. Trimming shortened V by 0 bases and J by 7 bases, and 3 bases separated the two germline ends. The CDR3 is 11 residues long. The DNA for the CDR3 is TGTGCCAGCAGTTTAGCCTTTGAAGCTTTCTTT. Translated, it gives CASSLAFEAFF.

The chain employs TRBV2 and TRBJ1-2, with TRBD1 matching 7 bases. This CDR3 region has 15 residues. Germline V lookup: CDR1 SNHLY, CDR2 FYNNEI. The junction had 10 bases not matched to a gene; V was cut back by 4 bases and J by 5 bases. DNA of the CDR3: TGTGCCAGCAGTGTTGGGAACCGGGACAGATATGGCTACACCTTC. Its protein is CASSVGNRDRYGYTF.

The CDR3 spells CASSPDTYTEAFF. The CDR3 nucleotides are TGTGCCAGCAGTCCCGACACGTACACTGAAGCTTTCTTT. The chain uses TRBV28 and TRBJ1-1; D remains unclear. The CDR3 is made up of 13 amino acids. Trimming cost V 5 bases and J 3 bases, with 10 bases left between them. Germline loops: CDR1 MDHEN, CDR2 SYDVKM.

The chain uses TRBV7-9 and TRBJ1-1, with TRBD1 identical over 7 bases. Germline V lookup: CDR1 SEHNR, CDR2 FQNEAQ (reference sequence). V trimming: 6 bases; J trimming: 7 bases; junction bases outside the gene matches: 14. The CDR3 covers 15 residues. The CDR3 sequence is CASRSTGETPDEAFF. DNA of the CDR3: TGTGCCAGCAGATCCACAGGGGAAACGCCCGATGAAGCTTTCTTT.

The rearrangement uses TRBV10-3 and TRBJ2-5, with a weak D call TRBD1 (6 bases). Germline V gene data show CDR1 as ENHRY and CDR2 as SYGVKD. The CDR3 is 12 residues long. V was shortened by 10 bases and J by 3 bases, with 12 bases between the two germline ends. CDR3 region: CATGVMKETQYF. The DNA of the CDR3 is TGTGCCACAGGGGTTATGAAAGAGACCCAGTACTTC.

The rearrangement joins TRBV4-3 to TRBJ2-2, with 9 bases lining up with TRBD2. The CDR3 extends over 17 amino acids. Trimming took 2 bases from V and 6 from J; bases not matched to a gene: 10. In germline, CDR1 is LGHNA, CDR2 YSLEER. CDR3 loop: CASSQLLAGIRAGELFF. The CDR3 DNA reads as TGCGCCAGCAGCCAACTACTAGCGGGCATACGGGCCGGGGAGCTGTTTTTT.

This clonotype was counted only a few times. This chain joins TRBV6-1 and TRBJ2-7; 7 bases fit TRBD2. The V segment lost 6 bases and the J segment 2 bases; nucleotides outside the gene matches: 10. Germline V gives CDR1 MNHNS, CDR2 SASEGT. CDR3 length: 15 amino acids. DNA for the CDR3: TGTGCCAGCAGGGGACTTAGCGGGCCGCCCTACGAGCAGTACTTC. The encoded protein is CASRGLSGPPYEQYF.

The rearrangement uses TRBV29-1 and TRBJ1-1; D not certain. V lost 6 bases to trimming and J lost 7 bases, with 12 bases between them. From germline, CDR1 is SQVTM and CDR2 ANQGSEA. The CDR3 runs 11 residues. In nucleotides, the CDR3 is TGCAGCGTCGCCTCGAGCTTTGAAGCTTTCTTT. It is translated as CSVASSFEAFF.

This chain links TRBV6-2 or TRBV6-3 with TRBJ2-1; 9 nucleotides align to TRBD2. The trim removed 10 bases at V and 6 bases at J, leaving 10 bases unmatched. This CDR3 contains 14 residues. CDR1 and CDR2 from the germline V gene are MNHEY and SVGEGT. The CDR3 is CATTPGLAGNEQFF. The CDR3 DNA follows: TGTGCCACCACACCGGGACTAGCAGGCAATGAGCAGTTCTTC.

The CDR3 reads CASSPKEGSQPQHF. The CDR3 bases are TGTGCCAGCTCACCAAAGGAGGGAAGTCAGCCCCAGCATTTT. V gene TRBV18 combines with J gene TRBJ1-5; D gene ambiguous. V shed 2 bases and J shed 6 bases, with 11 bases lying between them. Germline CDR1 reads KGHSH; CDR2 reads LQKENI. CDR3 length equals 14 residues.

The J gene is TRBJ1-1, the V gene TRBV6-5; D might be TRBD1 (6 bases). Germline V gene data show CDR1 as MNHEY and CDR2 as SVGAGI. Trimming shortened V by 3 bases and J by 5 bases, and 13 bases separated the two germline ends. The CDR3 contains 14 residues. This CDR3 reads CASSYGGARTEAFF. Written as DNA, the CDR3 is TGTGCCAGCAGTTATGGGGGGGCACGGACTGAAGCTTTCTTT.

Written as DNA, the CDR3 is TGCGCCAGCAGCTCCGACCTCCCTGGGGCGGGGTCCTACGAGCAGTACTTC. Translated: CASSSDLPGAGSYEQYF. The chain uses TRBV5-1 and TRBJ2-7, with D possibly matching TRBD2 (6 bases). CDR3 length: 17 residues. Deletions cut 3 bases from V and 1 base from J, with 20 bases between. Germline V CDR1 and CDR2: SGHRS, YFSETQ.

This clonotype was found once. The CDR3 DNA sequence: TGTGCCAGCAGCTCCGATAGCGTGAATACGCAGTATTTT. Protein product: CASSSDSVNTQYF. This sequence joins TRBV7-9 and TRBJ2-3; D perhaps matches TRBD2 (5 bases). V dropped 4 bases and J dropped 7 bases, with 12 bases sitting between them. Germline V lookup: CDR1 SEHNR, CDR2 FQNEAQ (reference sequence). This CDR3 comprises 13 residues.

V usage is TRBV6-5 and J usage is TRBJ2-5, with a tentative D call TRBD1 (6 bases). Trimming took 4 bases from V and 5 from J, leaving 14 bases between them. The CDR3 has 14 residues. Per germline, CDR1 MNHEY and CDR2 SVGAGI. Written as DNA, the CDR3 is TGTGCCAGCAGTTCAGTAACAGGGATGGAGACCCAGTACTTC. Translation: CASSSVTGMETQYF.

This chain uses TRBV7-2 with TRBJ1-1; 8 bases line up with TRBD1. Trimming took 5 bases from V and 8 from J; bases not matched to a gene: 10. Germline lookup yields CDR1 SGHTA and CDR2 FQGNSA. The CDR3 covers 14 residues. The CDR3 protein is CASSPWDRQGEAFF. The CDR3 bases are TGTGCCAGCAGCCCCTGGGACAGGCAAGGGGAAGCTTTCTTT.

The rearrangement joins TRBV7-2 to TRBJ2-7; D ambiguous. The CDR3 is 15 amino acids. Germline V gene sequence: CDR1 SGHTA, CDR2 FQGNSA. The V end lost 3 bases, the J end lost 0 bases, and 12 bases lay between the germline ends. The chain's CDR3 is CASSFGPQSSYEQYF. DNA of the CDR3: TGTGCCAGCAGCTTTGGGCCCCAGAGCTCCTACGAGCAGTACTTC.

This clonotype has a single count. The chain carries TRBV7-2 and TRBJ2-3, with TRBD1 as a possible D gene (5 bases). V lost 0 bases and J 1 base, leaving 8 bases between the germline ends. The length of the CDR3 is 15 residues. Germline values: CDR1 SGHTA, CDR2 FQGNSA. CDR3 in DNA: TGTGCCAGCAGCTTAGCCGTACAGGGCACAGATACGCAGTATTTT. It specifies CASSLAVQGTDTQYF.

The chain joins TRBV11-1 to TRBJ1-2; tentative D call: TRBD1 (6 bases). Germline CDR1 SGHAT, CDR2 FQDESV (reference sequence). Trimming pared 3 bases from V and 7 bases from J, leaving 15 bases between. The CDR3 spans 14 residues. The CDR3 DNA sequence: TGTGCCAGCAGCTTTAGACGAACAGGGCTTGGCTACACCTTC. Protein: CASSFRRTGLGYTF.

J is TRBJ2-5 and V is TRBV20-1; perhaps D is TRBD1 or TRBD2 (5 bases each). Trimming left V 6 bases short and J 5 bases short, with 10 bases between. The germline gives CDR1 DFQATT, CDR2 SNEGSKA (reference sequence). The CDR3 consists of 11 residues. The CDR3 loop is CSAGAGETQYF. CDR3 coding DNA: TGCAGTGCCGGGGCTGGGGAGACCCAGTACTTC.